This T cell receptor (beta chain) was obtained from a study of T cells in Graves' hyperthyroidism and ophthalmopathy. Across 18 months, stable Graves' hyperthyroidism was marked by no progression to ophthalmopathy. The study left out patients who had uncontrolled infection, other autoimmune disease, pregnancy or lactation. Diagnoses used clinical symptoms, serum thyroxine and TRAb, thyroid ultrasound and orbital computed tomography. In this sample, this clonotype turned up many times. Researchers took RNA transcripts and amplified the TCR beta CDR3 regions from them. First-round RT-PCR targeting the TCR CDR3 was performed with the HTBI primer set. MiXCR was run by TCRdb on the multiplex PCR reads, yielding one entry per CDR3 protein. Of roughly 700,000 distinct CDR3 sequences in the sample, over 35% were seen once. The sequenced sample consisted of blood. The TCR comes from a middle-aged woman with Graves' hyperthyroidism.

The CDR3 sequence is CSVDQNTEAFF. Written as DNA, the CDR3 is TGCAGCGTTGATCAGAACACTGAAGCTTTCTTT. V and J are TRBV29-1 and TRBJ1-1; D remains ambiguous. Trimming stripped 3 bases from V and 1 base from J, with 3 bases between. The length of the CDR3 is 11 residues. Germline CDR1 SQVTM, CDR2 ANQGSEA.